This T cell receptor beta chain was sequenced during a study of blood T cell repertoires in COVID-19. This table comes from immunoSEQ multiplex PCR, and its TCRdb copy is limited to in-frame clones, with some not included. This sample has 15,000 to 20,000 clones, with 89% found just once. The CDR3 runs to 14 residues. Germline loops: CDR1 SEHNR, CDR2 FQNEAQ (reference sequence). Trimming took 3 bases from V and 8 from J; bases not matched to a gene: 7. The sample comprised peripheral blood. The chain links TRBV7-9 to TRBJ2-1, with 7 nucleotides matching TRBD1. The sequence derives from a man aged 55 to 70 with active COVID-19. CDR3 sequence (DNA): TGTGCCAGCAGCTTTGAGACAGGGTTGGATGAGCAGTTCTTC. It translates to CASSFETGLDEQFF.